Listed below are T cell receptor beta chains from one sample, sequenced in a study of control samples from healthy donors and cancer patients. Assay: immunoSEQ multiplex PCR; the TCRdb copy retains only in-frame clones and omits some. This table holds about 120,000 clones, approximately 84% found once. Specimen: blood. These receptors were collected from a man younger than 35 in good health. CDR3s leave out the opening cysteine and the closing phenylalanine or tryptophan. The D gene is left open where the match is weak.

V gene | D gene | CDR3 protein
TRBV5-1 | TRBD1 | ASSSWLSGQGDSPLH
TRBV7-9 | . | ASSLIIGGNYGYT
TRBV10-3 | . | AISEERNSPLH
TRBV5-1 | . | ASSPDGNGYT
TRBV10-3 | . | AISDRSGVSTEAF
TRBV4-1 | . | ASSQIRKGNQPQH
TRBV6-1 | . | ASSVPTGSRDQPQH
TRBV7-2 | . | ASSSSLGPPEAF
TRBV5-1 | . | ASSSQGYTNEKLF
TRBV7-2 | . | ASSSRTNYGYT
TRBV12-3/TRBV12-4 | TRBD1 | ASSFSRGGAAF
TRBV7-2 | TRBD1 | ASSLAGQRTYEQY
TRBV7-8 | . | ASRGQPRLGTDTQY
TRBV24-1 | . | ATDGGPLNTEAF
TRBV25-1 | TRBD2 | ASSELAGGVGDEQF
TRBV15 | TRBD1 | ATSAWRQGRNQPQH
TRBV5-1 | . | ASSDGNTIY